This T cell receptor (beta chain) is drawn from a study of breast tumors, draining lymph nodes, adjacent tissues. Study-wide findings and caveats: Compared with lymph nodes, tumors were less diverse; compared with nontumor tissue, more. Luminal-like breast cancer showed significantly greater tumor-nontumor repertoire similarity than basal-like breast cancer did. Data fit most tumor T cells coming from lymph node, expanding in tumor.

TCRdb reprocessed the multiplex PCR reads with MiXCR, giving one entry per CDR3 protein. The sample has about 130,000 distinct CDR3 sequences, 15% to 20% seen once. Losses at the gene ends were 3 bases for V and 6 bases for J; bases not matched to a gene: 5. This CDR3 has 14 residues. The lymph nodes were axillary draining lymph nodes from breast cancer patients. This clonotype has a count of ten or more. Antigen unknown. The chain recombines TRBV12-3 or TRBV12-4 with TRBJ2-1; 7 nucleotides match TRBD2. Sequences were obtained from axillary lymph node tissue. The receptor was derived from a female donor with breast cancer. Some clones in this sample may be carry-over from other donors' samples. CDR3 DNA: TGTGCCAGCAGTTTCAGGGCGGGAGTCAATGAGCAGTTCTTC. Its translation is CASSFRAGVNEQFF.